The rows below give T cell receptor beta chains drawn from one sample of a study of blood T cell repertoires in COVID-19. TCRdb's copy holds only in-frame clones and misses some; the assay was immunoSEQ multiplex PCR. The table lists around 250,000 clones, around 84% of them singletons. The sequencing sample was made of peripheral blood. The receptors were sampled from a woman aged 40 to 55 who had recovered from COVID-19. CDR3s include the opening cysteine and the closing phenylalanine or tryptophan. The order of the fields is CDR3 length, V gene, D gene, CDR3 protein. A D gene is named only where the DNA matches it firmly.

cdr3_length: 16
v_call: TRBV11-3
d_call: .
cdr3_aa: CASSLDGTKGNNEQFF

cdr3_length: 16
v_call: TRBV4-1
d_call: TRBD1
cdr3_aa: CASSQGQGAENTEAFF

cdr3_length: 16
v_call: TRBV7-2
d_call: TRBD1
cdr3_aa: CASSSRGTGTSDEQYF

cdr3_length: 16
v_call: TRBV9
d_call: TRBD2
cdr3_aa: CASSPTLGGARDTQYF

cdr3_length: 17
v_call: TRBV7-9
d_call: .
cdr3_aa: CASSLALPPRFSYEQYF

cdr3_length: 13
v_call: TRBV6-5
d_call: .
cdr3_aa: CASSYSQNTEAFF

cdr3_length: 14
v_call: TRBV28
d_call: TRBD1
cdr3_aa: CASGTRQGLYEQYF

cdr3_length: 15
v_call: TRBV9
d_call: TRBD1
cdr3_aa: CASSVDRAGYNEQFF

cdr3_length: 16
v_call: TRBV3-1/TRBV3-2
d_call: .
cdr3_aa: CASSQGGGRVRQPQHF

cdr3_length: 15
v_call: TRBV6-4
d_call: TRBD2
cdr3_aa: CASSVAGGNTGELFF

cdr3_length: 12
v_call: TRBV11-2
d_call: .
cdr3_aa: CASSLDRETQYF

cdr3_length: 14
v_call: TRBV28
d_call: .
cdr3_aa: CASRPPADGNTIYF

cdr3_length: 15
v_call: TRBV2
d_call: .
cdr3_aa: CASFPSQGWDNEQFF

cdr3_length: 15
v_call: TRBV3-1/TRBV3-2
d_call: .
cdr3_aa: CASSRERGSNEKLFF

cdr3_length: 13
v_call: TRBV28
d_call: TRBD1
cdr3_aa: CASSFDRGHGYTF

cdr3_length: 17
v_call: TRBV24-1
d_call: TRBD1
cdr3_aa: CATSDGTGGIENYGYTF

cdr3_length: 14
v_call: TRBV5-4
d_call: .
cdr3_aa: CASSLMGAAGAAFF

cdr3_length: 15
v_call: TRBV2
d_call: TRBD1
cdr3_aa: CAGEGTGRPTDTQYF

cdr3_length: 17
v_call: TRBV7-9
d_call: .
cdr3_aa: CASSSRRGRDRYNEQFF

cdr3_length: 15
v_call: TRBV5-6
d_call: TRBD1
cdr3_aa: CASRMTGALSYEQYF

cdr3_length: 14
v_call: TRBV10-3
d_call: .
cdr3_aa: CAISEGDMNTEAFF

cdr3_length: 16
v_call: TRBV24-1
d_call: TRBD1
cdr3_aa: CATSDFGTGSSNEQFF

cdr3_length: 16
v_call: TRBV6-5
d_call: TRBD2
cdr3_aa: CASSYMTSGGQETQYF

cdr3_length: 18
v_call: TRBV6-2/TRBV6-3
d_call: TRBD1
cdr3_aa: CASSYHRGWSSGANVLTF

cdr3_length: 17
v_call: TRBV5-1
d_call: TRBD2
cdr3_aa: CASSTWLSGEDTGELFF

cdr3_length: 17
v_call: TRBV4-1
d_call: .
cdr3_aa: CASSHALGRSKGNTIYF

cdr3_length: 16
v_call: TRBV5-1
d_call: .
cdr3_aa: CASSLTGTRSYNEQFF

cdr3_length: 13
v_call: TRBV10-3
d_call: .
cdr3_aa: CATNRVSGNTIYF

cdr3_length: 17
v_call: TRBV5-1
d_call: TRBD2
cdr3_aa: CASSWNTGLGSYNEQFF

cdr3_length: 15
v_call: TRBV5-4
d_call: .
cdr3_aa: CASSAQGDLQETQYF

cdr3_length: 13
v_call: TRBV5-1
d_call: .
cdr3_aa: CASSLARAREQYF

cdr3_length: 13
v_call: TRBV9
d_call: .
cdr3_aa: CASSAFSGNTIYF

cdr3_length: 19
v_call: TRBV27
d_call: TRBD1
cdr3_aa: CASSPFLTFGTAFNQPQHF

cdr3_length: 13
v_call: TRBV5-6
d_call: .
cdr3_aa: CASSLRGFGEQYF

cdr3_length: 14
v_call: TRBV5-1
d_call: .
cdr3_aa: CASSHSGQNTEAFF

cdr3_length: 19
v_call: TRBV5-1
d_call: .
cdr3_aa: CASSLRRHSLGSAKNIQYF

cdr3_length: 15
v_call: TRBV7-9
d_call: TRBD1
cdr3_aa: CASSIGQARYVEQFF

cdr3_length: 15
v_call: TRBV20-1
d_call: TRBD1
cdr3_aa: CSASGQGADTGELFF

cdr3_length: 14
v_call: TRBV29-1
d_call: .
cdr3_aa: CSVGNRGLGNEQFF

cdr3_length: 14
v_call: TRBV19
d_call: .
cdr3_aa: CASLEVSGANVLTF

cdr3_length: 15
v_call: TRBV6-6
d_call: .
cdr3_aa: CASSLVKGLEETQYF